This T cell receptor beta chain was observed in a study of regulatory T cells in long-lasting Graves disease. Many counts were recorded for this clonotype. Deletions cut 0 bases from V and 3 bases from J, with 9 bases between. This CDR3 region has 15 residues. Germline loops: CDR1 KGHSH, CDR2 LQKENI. Libraries of TCR beta came from iRepertoire HTBI primers plus Arm-PCR of CDR3 regions. TCRdb re-called the multiplex PCR reads with MiXCR, one entry per CDR3 protein. The data hold some 600,000 distinct CDR3 sequences, with about 15% observed a single time. Time point: newly diagnosed GD, antithyroid drugs for less than 3 months. After RNA was extracted from PBMCs, the TCR library was made from it. A further study also used this sample, focusing on T cells in Graves' hyperthyroidism and ophthalmopathy. In that study: Reasons for excluding patients were uncontrolled infection, other autoimmune disease, pregnancy or lactation. The study based diagnoses on clinical symptoms, serum thyroxine and TRAb, thyroid ultrasound and orbital computed tomography. RT-PCR in the first round (using the HTBI primer set) targeted the TCR CDR3.

The receptor was derived from a man between 18 and 35 years old with Graves disease. The rearrangement links TRBV18 to TRBJ2-1; D could derive from TRBD1 or TRBD2 (5 bases each). The specimen comprised peripheral blood mononuclear cells (PBMCs), sampled at new diagnosis, from a patient treated with antithyroid drugs. The CDR3 nucleotides are TGTGCCAGCTCACCACCGAGGGACGGCTACAATGAGCAGTTCTTC. This sequence encodes CASSPPRDGYNEQFF. Drawing the rest from reference TRBV18 and TRBJ2-1, the complete variable domain is NAGVMQNPRHLVRRRGQEARLRCSPMKGHSHVYWYRQLPEEGLKFMVYLQKENIIDESGMPKERFSAEFPKEGPSILRIQQVVRGDSAAYFCASSPPRDGYNEQFFGPGTRLTVL.